There are a few counts of the clone carrying this T cell receptor (beta chain). The data are from a study of patients and donors after allogeneic stem cell transplantation. Per germline, CDR1 SGDLS and CDR2 YYNGEE. V lost 3 bases to trimming and J lost 3 bases, with 6 bases between them. This CDR3 is built from 12 residues. TCRdb reanalysed the RT-PCR reads using MiXCR and keeps one entry per CDR3 protein. The sample records some 150,000 distinct CDR3 sequences, approximately 35% being singletons. The chain joins TRBV9 to TRBJ1-1; D unclear. The source material was blood, either unsorted or a sorted T cell fraction (not recorded which). The sequence derives from a human donor who was either an allogeneic HSCT recipient or a stem cell or donor lymphocyte infusion donor (not recorded which). It is not recorded whose cells these are; they may come from a transplant donor. CDR3 DNA sequence: TGTGCCAGCAGCGCCAGTGACACTGAAGCTTTCTTT. This codes for CASSASDTEAFF. The whole variable domain, filled in from reference TRBV9 and TRBJ1-1, reads DSGVTQTPKHLITATGQRVTLRCSPRSGDLSVYWYQQSLDQGLQFLIQYYNGEERAKGNILERFSAQQFPDLHSELNLSSLELGDSALYFCASSASDTEAFFGQGTRLTVV.